This entry concerns a single T cell receptor beta chain. Its antigen is unknown. Unstimulated Tregs (CD4+CD25+CD127-) and CD4+CD25- non-Tregs were sorted from PBMCs. The record originates from a study of Tregs in tolerant kidney transplant recipients. Findings and limits, study-wide: Tolerant patients' donor-specific Tregs expanded beyond overall Tregs, suggesting antigen-driven growth. Activated donor B cell expansion appeared to reveal the most relevant donor-specific TCRbeta repertoire.

CDR1 is MNHEY and CDR2 is SMNVEV in the germline V gene (reference sequence). The CDR3 runs to 17 residues. V was clipped by 6 bases and J by 3 bases; unmatched bases: 13. The repertoire was sequenced with immunoSEQ multiplex PCR; TCRdb's copy has only in-frame clones and lacks some. The repertoire includes about 94,000 clones, 80% to 95% of them detected once, and approximately 0.48% sits in the top ten. The chain has TRBV27 and TRBJ2-4, with 8 nucleotides matching TRBD2. The input for sequencing was CD4+ T cells from blood, taken before the transplant. This sequence originates from a human donor who received a combined kidney and bone marrow transplant. CDR3 protein: CASRDTGYLAGKNIQYF. The CDR3 DNA is TGTGCCAGCAGGGATACAGGGTATCTAGCGGGCAAAAACATTCAGTACTTC.